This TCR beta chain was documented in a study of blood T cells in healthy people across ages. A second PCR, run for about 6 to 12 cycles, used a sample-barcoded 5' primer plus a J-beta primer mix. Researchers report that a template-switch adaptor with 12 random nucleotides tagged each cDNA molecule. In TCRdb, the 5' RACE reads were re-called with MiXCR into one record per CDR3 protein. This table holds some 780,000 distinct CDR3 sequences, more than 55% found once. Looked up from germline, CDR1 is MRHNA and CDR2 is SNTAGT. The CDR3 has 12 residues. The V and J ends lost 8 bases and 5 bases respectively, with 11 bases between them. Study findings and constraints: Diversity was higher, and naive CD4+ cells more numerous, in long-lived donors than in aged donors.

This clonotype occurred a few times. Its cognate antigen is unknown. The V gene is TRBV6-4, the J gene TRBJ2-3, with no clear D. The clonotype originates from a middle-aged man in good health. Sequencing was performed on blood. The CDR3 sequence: CASGQSGDTQYF. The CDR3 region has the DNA TGTGCCAGCGGCCAGTCGGGAGATACGCAGTATTTT.